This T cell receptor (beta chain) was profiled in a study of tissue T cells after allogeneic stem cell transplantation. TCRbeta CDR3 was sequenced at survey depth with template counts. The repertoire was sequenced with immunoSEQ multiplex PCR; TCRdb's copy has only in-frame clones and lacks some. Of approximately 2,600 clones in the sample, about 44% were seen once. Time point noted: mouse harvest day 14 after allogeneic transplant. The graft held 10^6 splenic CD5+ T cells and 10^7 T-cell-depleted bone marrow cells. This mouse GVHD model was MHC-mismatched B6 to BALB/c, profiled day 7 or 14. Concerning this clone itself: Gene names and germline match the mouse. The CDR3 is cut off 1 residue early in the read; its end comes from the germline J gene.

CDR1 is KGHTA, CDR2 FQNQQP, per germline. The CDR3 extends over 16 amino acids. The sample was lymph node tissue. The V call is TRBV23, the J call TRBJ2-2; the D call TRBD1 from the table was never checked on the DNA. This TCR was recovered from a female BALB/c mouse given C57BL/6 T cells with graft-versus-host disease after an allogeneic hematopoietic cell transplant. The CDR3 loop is CSSSHSGTGRTGQLYF. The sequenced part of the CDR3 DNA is TGCTCCAGCAGTCATTCCGGGACAGGGCGCACCGGGCAGCTCTAC.